This TCR beta chain was recorded in a study of blood T cell repertoires in COVID-19. Study as a whole: Sites in the United States, Italy and Spain provided acute and convalescent COVID-19 samples.

The germline gives CDR1 LGHDT, CDR2 YNNKEL (reference sequence). The CDR3 is 13 amino acids. Trimming took 4 bases from V and 3 from J, leaving 9 bases between them. In the original analysis: Counts of nucleated cells, estimated from reference gene primer amplification, were obtained. Clones were read by immunoSEQ multiplex PCR, and TCRdb kept only the in-frame ones, dropping some. V and J calls and clone size come straight from that table; D and trimming were deduced from the DNA. The table records some 130,000 clones, around 80% of them present only once. The sequencing sample was made of peripheral blood. The rearrangement uses TRBV3-1 (or the pseudogene TRBV3-2) and TRBJ1-1, with TRBD1 as a possible D gene (6 bases). This clonotype originated in a man between 65 and 85 years old with acute or convalescent COVID-19. DNA for the CDR3: TGTGCCAGCAGCCTTTACAGGGACACTGAAGCTTTCTTT. This translates into CASSLYRDTEAFF.